This TCR beta chain originates from a study of shared clonotypes between healthy human individuals. This CDR3 has 14 residues. Unmatched junction bases numbered 11, after V lost 7 bases and J lost 5 bases. Germline V gives CDR1 SGHRS, CDR2 YFSETQ. Comments on this clone: Its specificity is not known.

Profiled with immunoSEQ multiplex PCR; TCRdb holds only in-frame clones, not every one. This table holds approximately 2,300,000 clones, around 92% found once. Study conclusions and caveats: Exclusively blood specimens were collected; tissue repertoires likely differ.

Input material: naive CD4+ T cells from PBMCs. Subset denoted: CD45RA+ positively selected. The TCR originated in a man between 18 and 35 years old in good health. Some clones in this sample may be carry-over from other donors' samples. This rearrangement joins TRBV5-1 to TRBJ2-5; 7 bases are a match to TRBD2. The CDR3 DNA sequence: TGCGCCAGCGCAAGACGGAAGGGAGGGGAGACCCAGTACTTC. Protein sequence: CASARRKGGETQYF.